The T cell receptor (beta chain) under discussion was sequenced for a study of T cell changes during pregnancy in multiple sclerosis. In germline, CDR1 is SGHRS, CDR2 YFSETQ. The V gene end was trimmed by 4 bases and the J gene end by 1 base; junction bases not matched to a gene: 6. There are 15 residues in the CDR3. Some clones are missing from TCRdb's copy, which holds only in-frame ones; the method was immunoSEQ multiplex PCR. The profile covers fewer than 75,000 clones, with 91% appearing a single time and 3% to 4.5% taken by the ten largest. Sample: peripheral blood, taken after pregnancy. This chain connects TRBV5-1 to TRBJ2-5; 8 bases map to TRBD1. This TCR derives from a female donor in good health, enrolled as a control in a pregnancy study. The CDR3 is CASSGGQGPQETQYF. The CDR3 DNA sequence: TGCGCCAGCAGCGGCGGACAGGGCCCCCAAGAGACCCAGTACTTC.